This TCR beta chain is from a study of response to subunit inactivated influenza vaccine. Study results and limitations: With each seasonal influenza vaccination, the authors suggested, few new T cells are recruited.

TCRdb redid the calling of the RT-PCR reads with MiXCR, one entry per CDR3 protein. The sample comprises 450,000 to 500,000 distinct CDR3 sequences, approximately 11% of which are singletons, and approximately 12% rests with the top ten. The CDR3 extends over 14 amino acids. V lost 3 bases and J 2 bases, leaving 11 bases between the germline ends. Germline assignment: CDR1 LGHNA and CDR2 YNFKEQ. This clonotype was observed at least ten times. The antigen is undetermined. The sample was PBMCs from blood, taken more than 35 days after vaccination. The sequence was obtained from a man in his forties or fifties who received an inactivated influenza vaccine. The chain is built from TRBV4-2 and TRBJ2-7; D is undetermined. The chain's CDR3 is CASSQAGETYEQYF. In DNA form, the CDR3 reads TGTGCCAGCAGCCAGGCAGGCGAGACCTACGAGCAGTACTTC.